This TCR beta chain emerged from a study of vaccination and CD4 T cells after COVID-19. A word on this clonotype: Its antigen remains unknown.

Treatment noted: roughly 10-day PBMC culture with coronavirus spike peptide pools or control peptides (ViraFEST assay). From the unexposed donor, CD4+ T cells were collected ahead of the COVID-19 pandemic (2011-2018). Trimming took 4 bases from V and 6 from J, leaving 16 bases between them. The CDR3 has 14 residues. Germline V CDR1 and CDR2: MGHRA, YSYEKL. Sequencing of DNA taken from cultured CD4+ T cells relied on the Oncomine TCR Beta short-read assay. Genomic DNA was isolated from CD4+ T cells that had been cultured. TCRdb redid the calling of the PCR reads with MiXCR, one entry per CDR3 protein. The sample holds approximately 9,500 distinct CDR3 sequences; less than 45% are singletons and the top ten take over 10%.

The source is a human donor in good health. The specimen sequenced was CD4+ T cells from blood, cultured in vitro. This rearrangement joins TRBV4-1 to TRBJ2-7, with D hard to call. The CDR3 protein is CASSPGRVSGEQYF. Here the CDR3 DNA reads TGCGCCAGCAGCCCTGGACGGGTTTCGGGCGAGCAGTACTTC.